One and the same sample provided the 32 T cell receptor beta chains below, sequenced in a study of identical twins. Using its own MiXCR run on the 5' RACE reads, TCRdb lists one record per CDR3 protein. The table records 470,000 or so distinct CDR3 sequences, more than 20% of them present only once. The sample was also reused in another study, on T cells expressing NK-cell markers.

Specimen: CD4+ T cells sorted from blood. These receptors were taken from a young woman in good health.

This clonotype has more than one count but fewer than ten. The chain has TRBV5-5 and TRBJ1-1; possibly TRBD1 for D (5 bases). Germline CDR1 is SGHKS and CDR2 is YYEKEE (reference sequence). Trimming took 3 bases from V and 1 from J, leaving 16 bases between them. The CDR3 sequence is 16 residues long. CDR3 loop: CASSSVLGRSNTEAFF. Here the CDR3 DNA reads TGTGCCAGCAGCTCCGTTTTGGGACGGTCGAACACTGAAGCTTTCTTT.

This clonotype was detected a few times. The V and J genes are TRBV20-1 and TRBJ2-5, with D hard to call. This CDR3 has 12 residues. V shed 3 bases and J shed 4 bases, with 9 bases lying between them. CDR1 and CDR2 (germline): DFQATT, SNEGSKA (reference sequence). In nucleotides, the CDR3 is TGCAGTGCTAGTTCCGCCTCAGAGACCCAGTACTTC. Protein sequence: CSASSASETQYF.

This chain links TRBV29-1 with TRBJ2-3; D tentatively reads TRBD1 or TRBD2 (6 bases each). The CDR3 extends over 15 amino acids. CDR1 is SQVTM and CDR2 is ANQGSEA in the germline V gene. The V end was cut by 1 base, the J end by 4 bases, with 15 bases between. In DNA, the CDR3 is TGCAGCGTTGAAGGGGGGGACATGTCCTCAGATACGCAGTATTTT. Its translation is CSVEGGDMSSDTQYF.

This clonotype was seen only a few times. Here the CDR3 reads CASSGQQTGGYTF. The CDR3 DNA is TGTGCCAGCAGTGGACAGCAAACAGGGGGCTACACCTTC. The chain combines TRBV7-6 with TRBJ1-2; TRBD1 is a possible D gene (6 bases). The germline V gene has CDR1 SGHVS and CDR2 FNYEAQ. The CDR3 consists of 13 residues. The V end was cut by 6 bases, the J end by 8 bases, with 16 bases between. The whole variable domain, filled in from reference TRBV7-6 and TRBJ1-2, reads GAGVSQSPRYKVTKRGQDVALRCDPISGHVSLYWYRQALGQGPEFLTYFNYEAQQDKSGLPNDRFSAERPEGSISTLTIQRTEQRDSAMYRCASSGQQTGGYTFGSGTRLTVV.

In its sample, this clonotype was seen a few times. CDR3 DNA sequence: TGTGCCAGCGCCGAGGGCCGGGACTATGGCTACACCTTC. Amino acid sequence: CASAEGRDYGYTF. The V call is TRBV18, the J call TRBJ1-2; D not certain. V dropped 8 bases and J dropped 3 bases, with 13 bases sitting between them. Germline V CDR1 and CDR2: KGHSH, LQKENI. The CDR3 loop spans 13 amino acids.

By sample share, this clonotype is medium-sized. The chain links TRBV5-1 to TRBJ2-1; TRBD1 agrees at 8 bases. The CDR3 sequence is 14 residues long. Germline values: CDR1 SGHRS, CDR2 YFSETQ. The V gene end was trimmed by 1 base and the J gene end by 3 bases; junction bases not matched to a gene: 0. The DNA of the CDR3 is TGCGCCAGCAGCTTGACAGGGGGCTACAATGAGCAGTTCTTC. Its translation is CASSLTGGYNEQFF. Full variable domain (rest looked up from reference TRBV5-1 and TRBJ2-1): KAGVTQTPRYLIKTRGQQVTLSCSPISGHRSVSWYQQTPGQGLQFLFEYFSETQRNKGNFPGRFSGRQFSNSRSEMNVSTLELGDSALYLCASSLTGGYNEQFFGPGTRLTVL.

The V and J genes are TRBV7-3 and TRBJ2-5; TRBD1 or TRBD2 may be the D gene (5 bases each). Trimming removed 1 base from V and 5 bases from J, with 14 bases in between. Germline CDR1 SGHTA, CDR2 FQGTGA. The CDR3 is 15 amino acids. This CDR3 reads CASSLRSGKGETQYF. CDR3 DNA sequence: TGTGCCAGCAGCTTAAGAAGCGGAAAGGGGGAGACCCAGTACTTC.

The chain combines TRBV5-1 with TRBJ1-6; perhaps TRBD1 as D (5 bases). Trimming took 0 bases from V and 10 from J, leaving 11 bases between them. Germline V CDR1 and CDR2: SGHRS, YFSETQ. The CDR3 sequence is 14 residues long. The CDR3, as DNA: TGCGCCAGCAGCTTGGTAGGGGCCGGGTCACCCCTCCACTTT. This codes for CASSLVGAGSPLHF.

The V call is TRBV20-1, the J call TRBJ2-7; weak D call: TRBD1 (6 bases). Trimming stripped 2 bases from V and 2 bases from J, with 10 bases between. Germline V CDR1 and CDR2: DFQATT, SNEGSKA (reference sequence). This CDR3 comprises 13 residues. The CDR3, as DNA: TGCAGTGCTAGAAGGGACACCACCTACGAGCAGTACTTC. Translating gives CSARRDTTYEQYF.

This clonotype appeared a few times. CDR3 DNA sequence: TGCAGTGCTAGAGCCCCAGGAACCGACTACGAGCAGTACTTC. As protein: CSARAPGTDYEQYF. The gene calls are TRBV20-1 and TRBJ2-7, with unresolved D. The CDR3 runs 14 residues. Germline lookup yields CDR1 DFQATT and CDR2 SNEGSKA (reference sequence). Trimming stripped 1 base from V and 3 bases from J, with 13 bases between.

This clonotype occurred a few times. This chain links TRBV5-1 with TRBJ2-7, with D maybe TRBD2 (6 bases). The CDR3 is 15 amino acids. The germline CDR1 and CDR2 sequences are SGHRS and YFSETQ. The V and J ends lost 2 bases and 0 bases respectively, with 12 bases between them. The CDR3 bases are TGCGCCAGCAGCTTCCTTAGCGGACCCTCCTACGAGCAGTACTTC. It specifies CASSFLSGPSYEQYF.

This clonotype was picked up a small number of times. V gene TRBV3-1 combines with J gene TRBJ2-4; the match to TRBD1 covers 10 bases. The CDR3 consists of 15 residues. Germline V gene data show CDR1 as LGHDT and CDR2 as YNNKEL (reference sequence). V lost 6 bases and J lost 0; bases outside the gene matches: 2. As DNA, the CDR3 is TGTGCCAGCAGACGACAGGGGGCAGCCAAAAACATTCAGTACTTC. Amino acid sequence: CASRRQGAAKNIQYF.

Many counts were recorded for this clonotype. J is TRBJ2-1 and V is TRBV20-1, with unresolved D. Trimming took off 6 bases at V and 7 bases at J, with 13 bases between the two ends. There are 12 residues in the CDR3. CDR1 and CDR2 (germline): DFQATT, SNEGSKA (reference sequence). The CDR3 reads CSAPRMGNEQFF. As DNA, the CDR3 is TGCAGTGCCCCCCGTATGGGAAATGAGCAGTTCTTC.

The chain recombines TRBV27 with TRBJ2-7, with 9 bases matching TRBD2. This CDR3 is 16 amino acids long. The germline gives CDR1 MNHEY, CDR2 SMNVEV (reference sequence). Trimming cost V 1 base and J 0 bases; bases outside gene matches: 4. CDR3: CASSLLASGISYEQYF. CDR3 nucleotides: TGTGCCAGCAGTTTATTGGCTAGCGGGATCTCCTACGAGCAGTACTTC.

This clonotype was recorded at least ten times. Germline and junction disagree at one end, which may indicate a read error. The chain combines TRBV20-1 with TRBJ1-3; unclear D gene. Looked up from germline, CDR1 is DFQATT and CDR2 is SNEGSKA (reference sequence). The CDR3 length is 13 residues. The CDR3 DNA is TGCAGTGCCAGAGGACCCTCTGGAAACACCATATATTTT. This encodes CSARGPSGNTIYF.

A few counts support this clonotype. The chain uses TRBV12-3 or TRBV12-4 and TRBJ2-2; the match to TRBD2 covers 10 bases. The CDR3 runs to 15 residues. Trimming at V came to 7 bases and at J to 4 bases, leaving 6 bases not matched to a gene. DNA for the CDR3: TGTGCCAGCACCGGAGCGGGAGGGGTCACCGGGGAGCTGTTTTTT. This encodes CASTGAGGVTGELFF.

The chain carries TRBV7-2 and TRBJ1-4, with TRBD1 identical over 9 bases. This CDR3 region has 15 residues. Germline V CDR1 and CDR2: SGHTA, FQGNSA. Trimming removed 4 bases from V and 8 bases from J; junction bases left unmatched: 8. CDR3 in amino acids: CASSWNRGPTEKLFF. The CDR3 DNA reads as TGTGCCAGCAGCTGGAACAGGGGGCCCACAGAAAAACTGTTTTTT.

The table lists this clonotype with a few counts. The chain employs TRBV20-1 and TRBJ1-2; TRBD1 might be the D (5 bases). Trimming took 6 bases from V and 4 from J, leaving 18 bases between them. CDR1 DFQATT and CDR2 SNEGSKA come from the germline V gene (reference sequence). The CDR3 has 14 residues. CDR3 sequence (DNA): TGCAGTGCAAGGGGTCTGGCAGGGACCTATGGCTACACCTTC. This gives the protein CSARGLAGTYGYTF.

This clonotype was counted between two and nine times. This chain connects TRBV5-1 to TRBJ1-5; no firm D call. Germline V CDR1 and CDR2: SGHRS, YFSETQ. The CDR3 extends over 14 amino acids. Trimming stripped 0 bases from V and 4 bases from J, with 8 bases between. The CDR3 region is CASSLGLGNQPQHF. CDR3 coding DNA: TGCGCCAGCAGCTTGGGGTTAGGGAATCAGCCCCAGCATTTT.

This clonotype was observed a handful of times. The rearrangement uses TRBV5-1 and TRBJ2-4, with a tentative D call TRBD2 (5 bases). Trimming removed 0 bases from V and 8 bases from J, with 12 bases in between. CDR1 and CDR2 (germline): SGHRS, YFSETQ. The CDR3 spans 14 residues. CDR3 amino acids: CASSLGAVRDIQYF. DNA for the CDR3: TGCGCCAGCAGCTTGGGGGCAGTGCGGGACATTCAGTACTTC.

This chain uses TRBV3-1 with TRBJ2-1, with no clear D. CDR3 length equals 12 residues. Germline values: CDR1 LGHDT, CDR2 YNNKEL (reference sequence). V lost 4 bases and J 9 bases, leaving 10 bases between the germline ends. The CDR3 here is CASSRDFGEQFF. As DNA, the CDR3 is TGTGCCAGCAGCCGAGATTTTGGTGAGCAGTTCTTC.

This clonotype was picked up a small number of times. The chain joins TRBV7-6 to TRBJ2-6, with D uncertain. The length of the CDR3 is 15 residues. Germline-derived CDR1 and CDR2 are SGHVS and FNYEAQ. Trimming left V 4 bases short and J 0 bases short, with 7 bases between. The CDR3 here is CASSSTFSGANVLTF. As DNA, the CDR3 is TGTGCCAGCAGCTCGACCTTCTCTGGGGCCAACGTCCTGACTTTC.

The V gene is TRBV20-1, the J gene TRBJ2-7; TRBD1 might be the D (5 bases). This CDR3 region has 13 residues. Deletions cut 0 bases from V and 7 bases from J, with 13 bases between. Looked up from germline, CDR1 is DFQATT and CDR2 is SNEGSKA (reference sequence). CDR3 DNA: TGCAGTGCTAGAGATGGCAGGGCGGAGGAGCAGTACTTC. Amino acids: CSARDGRAEEQYF.

This clonotype was recorded a few times. V usage is TRBV10-3 and J usage is TRBJ1-3; weak D call: TRBD1 (5 bases). Germline V gene lookup returns CDR1 ENHRY and CDR2 SYGVKD. Trimming removed 6 bases from V and 0 bases from J, with 6 bases in between. This CDR3 contains 13 residues. The CDR3 DNA reads as TGTGCCATCAGGGGGGTCTCTGGAAACACCATATATTTT. Encoded protein: CAIRGVSGNTIYF.

The table lists this clonotype with a few counts. This chain joins TRBV5-6 and TRBJ2-3, with no clear D. From germline, CDR1 is SGHDT and CDR2 YYEEEE. This CDR3 comprises 15 residues. Trimming stripped 1 base from V and 0 bases from J, with 9 bases between. CDR3 loop: CASSLLTSSTDTQYF. In nucleotides, the CDR3 is TGTGCCAGCAGCTTGTTAACTTCTAGCACAGATACGCAGTATTTT.

This clonotype was observed a few times. The chain is built from TRBV3-1 and TRBJ1-2, with TRBD1 matching over 9 bases. Germline assignment: CDR1 LGHDT and CDR2 YNNKEL (reference sequence). The junction had 8 bases not matched to a gene; V was cut back by 1 base and J by 8 bases. The CDR3 runs 15 residues. The CDR3 DNA is TGTGCCAGCAGCCAAGCCGACAGGGGGAGTAAGGGCTACACCTTC. Encoded protein: CASSQADRGSKGYTF.

This chain links TRBV10-3 with TRBJ1-1; D unclear. Trimming removed 4 bases at V and 0 bases at J, with 21 bases between. This CDR3 comprises 18 residues. Germline assignment: CDR1 ENHRY and CDR2 SYGVKD. CDR3 sequence: CAISAGFKPRPMNTEAFF. The CDR3 coding sequence is TGTGCCATCAGTGCTGGATTCAAACCGCGACCCATGAACACTGAAGCTTTCTTT.

This clonotype showed up just a few times. This chain joins TRBV7-6 and TRBJ2-1; 9 nucleotides line up with TRBD2. Looked up from germline, CDR1 is SGHVS and CDR2 is FNYEAQ. V shed 7 bases, J shed 4 bases, and the junction held 8 bases outside the gene matches. CDR3 size: 15 residues. The CDR3 nucleotides are TGTGCCAGCACACTGTATAGCGGGAGTTACAATGAGCAGTTCTTC. Its translation: CASTLYSGSYNEQFF. Full variable domain (rest looked up from reference TRBV7-6 and TRBJ2-1): GAGVSQSPRYKVTKRGQDVALRCDPISGHVSLYWYRQALGQGPEFLTYFNYEAQQDKSGLPNDRFSAERPEGSISTLTIQRTEQRDSAMYRCASTLYSGSYNEQFFGPGTRLTVL.

The gene calls are TRBV6-1 and TRBJ2-7, with D uncertain. CDR1 and CDR2 (germline): MNHNS, SASEGT. This CDR3 spans 13 amino acids. V lost 6 bases and J lost 2, with 11 bases in between. CDR3 region: CASRDGPAYEQYF. The DNA for the CDR3 is TGTGCCAGCAGGGACGGGCCTGCCTACGAGCAGTACTTC.

The count of this clonotype is one. J is TRBJ2-1 and V is TRBV6-1; unclear D gene. Germline lookup yields CDR1 MNHNS and CDR2 SASEGT. CDR3 length: 11 residues. Between the trimmed V and J ends, which lost 7 bases and 8 bases, there was a span of 9 bases. The CDR3 loop is CASTRFHEQFF. The CDR3 coding sequence is TGTGCCAGCACCAGGTTTCATGAGCAGTTCTTC.

This clonotype was recorded a few times. This rearrangement joins TRBV20-1 to TRBJ2-7; TRBD1 might be the D (5 bases). CDR1 is DFQATT and CDR2 is SNEGSKA in the germline V gene (reference sequence). This CDR3 has 11 amino acids. V lost 6 bases and J 4 bases, leaving 10 bases between the germline ends. CDR3 residues: CSAKTAYEQYF. CDR3 sequence (DNA): TGCAGTGCCAAGACAGCTTACGAGCAGTACTTC.

This clonotype was seen a handful of times. The chain carries TRBV6-6 and TRBJ2-5, with 7 bases that match TRBD2. With 6 bases clipped from V and 3 bases from J, the junction kept 4 bases outside the gene matches. The CDR3 spans 13 residues. The V gene's germline CDR1 is MNHNY and CDR2 SVGAGI (reference sequence). The CDR3: CASRLAGEETQYF. The CDR3 DNA follows: TGTGCCAGCAGGCTGGCGGGAGAAGAGACCCAGTACTTC.